Listed below are T cell receptor beta chains from one sample, sequenced in a study. TCRdb fed the RT-PCR reads into MiXCR, producing one record per CDR3 protein. The sample lists more than 600,000 distinct CDR3 sequences; 13% to 15% were seen once. Sample: memory CD4+ T cells from blood. The receptors were sampled from a female donor in good health, serving as a healthy control. Both conserved end residues are part of each CDR3. A D gene is named only where the DNA matches it firmly. Size is stated for part of the rows, as once, few or many counts, or as a class when the clone is expanded.

cdr3_aa: CSARGWPVYNSPLHF; cdr3_nt: TGCAGTGCTAGGGGGTGGCCCGTCTATAATTCACCCCTCCACTTT; clone_size: few; v_call: TRBV20-1; d_call: .; j_call: TRBJ1-6
cdr3_aa: CASSSLQGAWTDTQYF; cdr3_nt: TGTGCCAGCAGCTCGCTACAGGGGGCTTGGACAGATACGCAGTATTTT; clone_size: .; v_call: TRBV5-6; d_call: TRBD1; j_call: TRBJ2-3
cdr3_aa: CSAPSVTAYNEQFF; cdr3_nt: TGCAGTGCGCCCTCCGTGACAGCCTACAATGAGCAGTTCTTC; clone_size: few; v_call: TRBV20-1; d_call: .; j_call: TRBJ2-1
cdr3_aa: CSATSWAAGGIDTQYF; cdr3_nt: TGCAGTGCTACTTCGTGGGCAGCGGGAGGCATCGATACGCAGTATTTT; clone_size: .; v_call: TRBV20-1; d_call: TRBD2; j_call: TRBJ2-3
cdr3_aa: CASSGPGQGTETQYF; cdr3_nt: TGTGCCAGCAGTGGACCGGGACAGGGGACGGAGACCCAGTACTTC; clone_size: .; v_call: TRBV6-6; d_call: TRBD1; j_call: TRBJ2-5
cdr3_aa: CASSSSRLAGLYEQYF; cdr3_nt: TGTGCCAGCAGCTCTAGCAGGCTAGCGGGCCTCTACGAGCAGTACTTC; clone_size: few; v_call: TRBV7-2; d_call: TRBD2; j_call: TRBJ2-7
cdr3_aa: CASSLAPDTQYF; cdr3_nt: TGCGCCAGCAGCTTGGCCCCAGATACGCAGTATTTT; clone_size: many; v_call: TRBV5-1; d_call: .; j_call: TRBJ2-3
cdr3_aa: CASSLRDGLANEQYF; cdr3_nt: TGTGCCAGCAGCTTAAGAGACGGCCTTGCAAACGAGCAGTACTTC; clone_size: few; v_call: TRBV7-2; d_call: .; j_call: TRBJ2-7
cdr3_aa: CASRPSDPYEQYF; cdr3_nt: TGTGCCAGCAGGCCTAGCGATCCCTACGAGCAGTACTTC; clone_size: .; v_call: TRBV28; d_call: .; j_call: TRBJ2-7
cdr3_aa: CASSRRGQGNKQFF; cdr3_nt: TGTGCCAGCAGCCGTAGGGGACAGGGTAATAAGCAGTTCTTC; clone_size: .; v_call: TRBV4-2; d_call: TRBD1; j_call: TRBJ2-1
cdr3_aa: CASSISHGEAFF; cdr3_nt: TGTGCCAGCAGCATATCCCACGGCGAAGCTTTCTTT; clone_size: few; v_call: TRBV7-8; d_call: .; j_call: TRBJ1-1
cdr3_aa: CASSLYSRMNNEQFF; cdr3_nt: TGTGCCAGCAGCTTGTATTCGCGGATGAACAATGAGCAGTTCTTC; clone_size: many; v_call: TRBV5-6; d_call: .; j_call: TRBJ2-1
cdr3_aa: CAGNRQGGNTEAFF; cdr3_nt: TGTGCCGGGAATCGACAGGGAGGGAACACTGAAGCTTTCTTT; clone_size: .; v_call: TRBV30; d_call: TRBD1; j_call: TRBJ1-1
cdr3_aa: CASSLNGATEAFF; cdr3_nt: TGTGCCAGCAGTTTAAACGGGGCCACTGAAGCTTTCTTT; clone_size: .; v_call: TRBV28; d_call: .; j_call: TRBJ1-1
cdr3_aa: CASSPGSLYGYTF; cdr3_nt: TGTGCCAGCAGCCCGGGGTCCTTGTATGGCTACACCTTC; clone_size: many; v_call: TRBV5-5; d_call: .; j_call: TRBJ1-2
cdr3_aa: CASRGQVSESDGYTF; cdr3_nt: TGTGCCAGCCGCGGACAGGTGAGCGAGTCCGATGGCTACACCTTC; clone_size: .; v_call: TRBV18; d_call: TRBD1; j_call: TRBJ1-2
cdr3_aa: CASSHGGGLAGVQSYNEQFF; cdr3_nt: TGCGCCAGCAGCCATGGAGGGGGACTAGCGGGAGTTCAGTCCTACAATGAGCAGTTCTTC; clone_size: many; v_call: TRBV4-3; d_call: TRBD2; j_call: TRBJ2-1
cdr3_aa: CAWSLGGDQPQHF; cdr3_nt: TGTGCCTGGAGTTTGGGGGGCGATCAGCCCCAGCATTTT; clone_size: few; v_call: TRBV30; d_call: .; j_call: TRBJ1-5
cdr3_aa: CASSYAFTSGANVLTF; cdr3_nt: TGTGCCAGCAGTTACGCGTTTACCTCTGGGGCCAACGTCCTGACTTTC; clone_size: many; v_call: TRBV6-5; d_call: .; j_call: TRBJ2-6
cdr3_aa: CASSPVVRRVVWVEQYF; cdr3_nt: TGTGCCAGCAGCCCAGTGGTACGGCGCGTGGTTTGGGTCGAGCAGTACTTC; clone_size: .; v_call: TRBV11-2; d_call: .; j_call: TRBJ2-7
cdr3_aa: CASSYGQVTTDTQYF; cdr3_nt: TGTGCCAGCAGTTACGGGCAGGTTACGACAGATACGCAGTATTTT; clone_size: many; v_call: TRBV6-5; d_call: .; j_call: TRBJ2-3
cdr3_aa: CASSPTAGATETQYF; cdr3_nt: TGTGCCAGCAGCCCCACAGCGGGAGCGACAGAGACCCAGTACTTC; clone_size: few; v_call: TRBV11-2; d_call: TRBD2; j_call: TRBJ2-5
cdr3_aa: CASRPTRFQETQYF; cdr3_nt: TGTGCCAGCAGGCCTACACGGTTTCAAGAGACCCAGTACTTC; clone_size: few; v_call: TRBV6-6; d_call: .; j_call: TRBJ2-5
cdr3_aa: CASKLAGDEQFF; cdr3_nt: TGTGCCAGTAAACTAGCGGGCGATGAGCAGTTCTTC; clone_size: .; v_call: TRBV12-3/TRBV12-4; d_call: TRBD2; j_call: TRBJ2-1
cdr3_aa: CSARDSGSYLEAFF; cdr3_nt: TGCAGTGCTAGAGACAGCGGCAGCTACCTTGAAGCTTTCTTT; clone_size: few; v_call: TRBV20-1; d_call: .; j_call: TRBJ1-1
cdr3_aa: CASSRQPANTGELFF; cdr3_nt: TGTGCCAGCAGCCGCCAACCAGCGAACACCGGGGAGCTGTTTTTT; clone_size: many; v_call: TRBV7-3; d_call: .; j_call: TRBJ2-2
cdr3_aa: CASSSLGGLLFF; cdr3_nt: TGTGCCAGCAGCTCCCTGGGGGGATTACTGTTCTTC; clone_size: .; v_call: TRBV11-2; d_call: .; j_call: TRBJ2-1
cdr3_aa: CATSDYGESQHF; cdr3_nt: TGTGCCACCAGTGATTACGGAGAATCCCAGCATTTT; clone_size: .; v_call: TRBV24-1; d_call: .; j_call: TRBJ1-5
cdr3_aa: CATNRGTTNEKLFF; cdr3_nt: TGTGCCACCAACAGGGGGACAACTAATGAAAAACTGTTTTTT; clone_size: .; v_call: TRBV15; d_call: TRBD1; j_call: TRBJ1-4
cdr3_aa: CASSAKGGNSGNTIYF; cdr3_nt: TGTGCCAGCAGCGCAAAGGGCGGGAACTCTGGAAACACCATATATTTT; clone_size: .; v_call: TRBV6-1; d_call: .; j_call: TRBJ1-3
cdr3_aa: CASSYVGSGSRNEQFF; cdr3_nt: TGTGCCAGCAGTTACGTGGGTAGCGGGAGCAGGAATGAGCAGTTCTTC; clone_size: .; v_call: TRBV6-6; d_call: TRBD2; j_call: TRBJ2-1
cdr3_aa: CASSKGPGRGSIHTEAFF; cdr3_nt: TGTGCCAGCAGCAAAGGTCCGGGCCGAGGGTCGATTCACACTGAAGCTTTCTTT; clone_size: .; v_call: TRBV21-1; d_call: .; j_call: TRBJ1-1
cdr3_aa: CASKAGGELFF; cdr3_nt: TGTGCCAGCAAAGCGGGAGGGGAGCTGTTTTTT; clone_size: .; v_call: TRBV2; d_call: TRBD2; j_call: TRBJ2-2
cdr3_aa: CASSPQGGWGDTQYF; cdr3_nt: TGTGCCAGCAGCCCCCAAGGGGGTTGGGGGGATACGCAGTATTTT; clone_size: many; v_call: TRBV7-3; d_call: .; j_call: TRBJ2-3
cdr3_aa: CASSLVGENTGELFF; cdr3_nt: TGTGCCAGCAGCTTGGTGGGCGAGAACACCGGGGAGCTGTTTTTT; clone_size: .; v_call: TRBV5-4; d_call: .; j_call: TRBJ2-2
cdr3_aa: CASSDWDQQYF; cdr3_nt: TGTGCCAGCAGTGACTGGGATCAGCAGTACTTC; clone_size: many; v_call: TRBV6-2/TRBV6-3; d_call: .; j_call: TRBJ2-7
cdr3_aa: CASSQVSGYWDTGELFF; cdr3_nt: TGTGCCAGCAGCCAAGTTTCAGGGTATTGGGACACCGGGGAGCTGTTTTTT; clone_size: .; v_call: TRBV14; d_call: .; j_call: TRBJ2-2
cdr3_aa: CASSLGLAVNTGELFF; cdr3_nt: TGTGCCAGCAGTTTGGGACTAGCGGTTAACACCGGGGAGCTGTTTTTT; clone_size: many; v_call: TRBV12-3/TRBV12-4; d_call: TRBD2; j_call: TRBJ2-2
cdr3_aa: CASSPSQAQETQYF; cdr3_nt: TGTGCCAGCAGCCCGAGTCAAGCCCAAGAGACCCAGTACTTC; clone_size: many; v_call: TRBV7-2; d_call: .; j_call: TRBJ2-5